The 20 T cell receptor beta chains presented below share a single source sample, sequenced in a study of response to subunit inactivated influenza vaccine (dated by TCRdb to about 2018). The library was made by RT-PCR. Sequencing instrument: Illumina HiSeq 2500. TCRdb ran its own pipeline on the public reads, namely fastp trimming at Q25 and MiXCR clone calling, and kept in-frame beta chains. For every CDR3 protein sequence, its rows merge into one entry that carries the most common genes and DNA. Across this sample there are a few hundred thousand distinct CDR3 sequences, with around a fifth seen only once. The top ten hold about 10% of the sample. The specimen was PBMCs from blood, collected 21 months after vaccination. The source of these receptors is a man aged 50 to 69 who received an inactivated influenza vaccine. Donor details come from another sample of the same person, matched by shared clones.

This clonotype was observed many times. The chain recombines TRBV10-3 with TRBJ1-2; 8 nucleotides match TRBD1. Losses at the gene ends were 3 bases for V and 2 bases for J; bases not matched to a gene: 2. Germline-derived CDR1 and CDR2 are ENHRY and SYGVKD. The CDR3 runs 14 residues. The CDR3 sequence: CAISEQGVNYGYTF. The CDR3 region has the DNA TGTGCCATCAGTGAACAGGGGGTCAACTATGGCTACACCTTC.

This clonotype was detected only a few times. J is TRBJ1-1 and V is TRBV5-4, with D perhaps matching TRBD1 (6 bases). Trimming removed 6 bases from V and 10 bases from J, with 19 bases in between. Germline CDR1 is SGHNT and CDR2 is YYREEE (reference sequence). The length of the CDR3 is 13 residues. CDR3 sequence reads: CASTSDRKGLAFF. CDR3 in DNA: TGTGCCAGCACCTCAGACAGGAAAGGTTTAGCTTTCTTT. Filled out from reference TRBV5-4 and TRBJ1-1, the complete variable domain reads ETGVTQSPTHLIKTRGQQVTLRCSSQSGHNTVSWYQQALGQGPQFIFQYYREEENGRGNFPPRFSGLQFPNYSSELNVNALELDDSALYLCASTSDRKGLAFFGQGTRLTVV.

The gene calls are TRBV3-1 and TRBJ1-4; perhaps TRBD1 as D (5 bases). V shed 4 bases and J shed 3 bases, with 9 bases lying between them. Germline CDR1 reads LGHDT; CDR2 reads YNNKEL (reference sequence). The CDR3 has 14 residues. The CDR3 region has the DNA TGTGCCAGCAGCCGGCAGGGTTCTAATGAAAAACTGTTTTTT. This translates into CASSRQGSNEKLFF. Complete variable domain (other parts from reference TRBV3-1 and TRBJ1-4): DTAVSQTPKYLVTQMGNDKSIKCEQNLGHDTMYWYKQDSKKFLKIMFSYNNKELIINETVPNRFSPKSPDKAHLNLHINSLELGDSAVYFCASSRQGSNEKLFFGSGTQLSVL.

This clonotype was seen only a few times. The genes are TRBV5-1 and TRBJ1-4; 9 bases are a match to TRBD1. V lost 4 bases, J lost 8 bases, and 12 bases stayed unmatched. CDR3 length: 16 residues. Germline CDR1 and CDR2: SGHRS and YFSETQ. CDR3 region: CASSPFYRGRGEKLFF. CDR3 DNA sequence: TGCGCCAGCAGCCCGTTTTACAGGGGGCGGGGAGAAAAACTGTTTTTT.

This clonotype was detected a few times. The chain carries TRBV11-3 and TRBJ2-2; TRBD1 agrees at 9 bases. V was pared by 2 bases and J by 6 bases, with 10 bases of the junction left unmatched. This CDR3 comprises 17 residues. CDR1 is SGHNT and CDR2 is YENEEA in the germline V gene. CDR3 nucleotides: TGTGCCAGCAGCTTATGGCCCCGGACAGGGGAGGCCGGGGAGCTGTTTTTT. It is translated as CASSLWPRTGEAGELFF.

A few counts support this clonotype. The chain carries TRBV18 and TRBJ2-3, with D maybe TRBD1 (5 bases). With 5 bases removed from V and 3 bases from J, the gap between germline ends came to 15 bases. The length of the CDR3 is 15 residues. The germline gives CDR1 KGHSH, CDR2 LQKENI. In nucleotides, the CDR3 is TGTGCCAGCTCAGGGGCCCCAGGGTTTACAGATACGCAGTATTTT. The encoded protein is CASSGAPGFTDTQYF.

The CDR3 coding sequence is TGTGCCAGCAGCTTAGCGCGACTAGCGGGCGGTGAGCAGTTCTTC. The encoded protein is CASSLARLAGGEQFF. The chain links TRBV7-9 to TRBJ2-1; 10 bases agree with TRBD2. J gave up 9 bases and V 0 bases, and 5 bases lay outside the gene matches. Germline CDR1 is SEHNR and CDR2 is FQNEAQ (reference sequence). CDR3 size: 15 residues.

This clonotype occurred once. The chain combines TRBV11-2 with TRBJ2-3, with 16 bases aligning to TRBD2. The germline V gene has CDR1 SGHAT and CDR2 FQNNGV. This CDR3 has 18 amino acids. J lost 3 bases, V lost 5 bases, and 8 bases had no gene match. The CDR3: CASSPGLAGGPWTDTQYF. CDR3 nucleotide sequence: TGTGCCAGCAGCCCGGGACTAGCGGGAGGGCCCTGGACAGATACGCAGTATTTT.

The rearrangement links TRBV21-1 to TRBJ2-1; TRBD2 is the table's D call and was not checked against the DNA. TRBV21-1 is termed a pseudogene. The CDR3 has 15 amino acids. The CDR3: CASTSPQSDYNEQFF. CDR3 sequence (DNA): TGTGCCAGCACCTCCCCCCAATCGGACTACAATGAGCAGTTCTTC.

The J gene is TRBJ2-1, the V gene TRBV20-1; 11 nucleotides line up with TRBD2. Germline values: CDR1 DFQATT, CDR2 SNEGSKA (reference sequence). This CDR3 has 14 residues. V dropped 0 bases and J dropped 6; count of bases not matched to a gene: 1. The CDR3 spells CSARDGLAGNEQFF. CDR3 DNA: TGCAGTGCTAGAGACGGACTAGCGGGCAATGAGCAGTTCTTC.

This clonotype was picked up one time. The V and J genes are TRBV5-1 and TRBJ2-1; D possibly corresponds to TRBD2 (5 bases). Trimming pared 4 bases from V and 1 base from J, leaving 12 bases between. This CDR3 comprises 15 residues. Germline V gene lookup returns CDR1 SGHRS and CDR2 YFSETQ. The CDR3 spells CASSPPGYSYNEQFF. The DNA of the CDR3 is TGCGCCAGCAGCCCCCCGGGGTATTCCTACAATGAGCAGTTCTTC.

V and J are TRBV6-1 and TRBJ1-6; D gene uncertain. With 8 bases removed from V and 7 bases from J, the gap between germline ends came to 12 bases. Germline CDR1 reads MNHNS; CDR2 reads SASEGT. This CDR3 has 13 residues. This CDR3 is CASGTTPNSPLHF. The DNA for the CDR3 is TGTGCCAGCGGAACGACTCCAAATTCACCCCTCCACTTT.

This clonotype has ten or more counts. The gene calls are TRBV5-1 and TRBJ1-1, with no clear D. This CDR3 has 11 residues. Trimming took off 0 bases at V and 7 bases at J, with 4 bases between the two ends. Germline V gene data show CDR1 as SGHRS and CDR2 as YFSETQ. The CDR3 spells CASSLDSEAFF. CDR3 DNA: TGCGCCAGCAGCTTGGACAGTGAAGCTTTCTTT.

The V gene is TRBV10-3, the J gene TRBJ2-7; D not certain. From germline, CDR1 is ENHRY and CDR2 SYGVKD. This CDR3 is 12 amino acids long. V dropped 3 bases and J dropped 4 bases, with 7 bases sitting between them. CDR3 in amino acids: CAISDSPYEQYF. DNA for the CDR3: TGTGCCATCAGTGACAGTCCTTACGAGCAGTACTTC.

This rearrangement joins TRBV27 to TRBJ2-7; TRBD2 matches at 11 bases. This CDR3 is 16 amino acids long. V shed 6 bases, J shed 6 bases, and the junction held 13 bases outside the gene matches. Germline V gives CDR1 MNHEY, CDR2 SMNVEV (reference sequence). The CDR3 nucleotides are TGTGCCAGCAGACTTATCAGACTAGCGGGAAAAGGCGAGCAGTACTTC. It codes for CASRLIRLAGKGEQYF.

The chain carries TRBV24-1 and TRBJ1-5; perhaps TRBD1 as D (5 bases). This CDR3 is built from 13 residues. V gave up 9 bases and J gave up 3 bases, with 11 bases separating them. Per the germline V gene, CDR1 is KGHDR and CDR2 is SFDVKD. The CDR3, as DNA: TGTGCCACCTCGGGGGGTGCCAATCAGCCCCAGCATTTT. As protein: CATSGGANQPQHF.

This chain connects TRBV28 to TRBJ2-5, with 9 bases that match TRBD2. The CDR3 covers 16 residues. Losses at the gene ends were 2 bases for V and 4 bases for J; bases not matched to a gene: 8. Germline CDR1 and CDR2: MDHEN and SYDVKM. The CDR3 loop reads CASSLRRREGRETQYF. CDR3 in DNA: TGTGCCAGCAGTTTAAGGAGGCGGGAGGGCCGAGAGACCCAGTACTTC.

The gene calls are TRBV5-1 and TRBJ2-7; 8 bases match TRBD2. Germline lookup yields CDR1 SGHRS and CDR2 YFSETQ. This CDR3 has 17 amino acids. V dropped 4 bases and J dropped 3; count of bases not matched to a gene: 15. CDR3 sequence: CASSPIGGSGTNYEQYF. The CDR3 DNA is TGCGCCAGCAGCCCTATCGGGGGTAGCGGGACTAACTACGAGCAGTACTTC.

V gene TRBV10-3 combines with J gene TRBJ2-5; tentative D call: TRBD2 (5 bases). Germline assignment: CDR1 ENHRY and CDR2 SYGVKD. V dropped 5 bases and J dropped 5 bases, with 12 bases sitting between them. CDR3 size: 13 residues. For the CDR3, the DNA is TGTGCCATCAGTTCCGGGAACCGGGAGACCCAGTACTTC. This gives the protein CAISSGNRETQYF.

CDR3 protein: CASSSRPGLANQETQYF. The DNA for the CDR3 is TGTGCCAGCAGCTCCCGTCCGGGACTAGCCAACCAAGAGACCCAGTACTTC. The gene calls are TRBV7-2 and TRBJ2-5; TRBD2 agrees at 9 bases. Germline V gene lookup returns CDR1 SGHTA and CDR2 FQGNSA. This CDR3 has 17 residues. J gave up 0 bases and V 4 bases, and 9 bases lay outside the gene matches.